This entry features one T cell receptor (beta chain) sequence. The target antigen is unknown. Cultured CD4+ T cells had their DNA profiled by the Oncomine TCR Beta short-read assay. In TCRdb, the PCR reads were re-called with MiXCR into one record per CDR3 protein. The data show some 12,000 distinct CDR3 sequences, over 45% seen once. This sample stems from a study of vaccination and CD4 T cells after COVID-19. The CDR3 is made up of 15 amino acids. The V end lost 0 bases, the J end lost 2 bases, and 14 bases lay between the germline ends. Per the germline V gene, CDR1 is DFQATT and CDR2 is SNEGSKA (reference sequence). Study-level points and caveats: Median SARS-CoV-2-reactive clonotypes rose from roughly 22 to 38, not significantly.

Treatment of the sample: roughly 11-day PBMC culture with coronavirus spike peptide pools or control peptides (ViraFEST assay). After expanding antigen-specific T cells with peptide pools, ViraFEST sequenced their TCRs. The positive PCR dates, which preceded the US Alpha, Beta and Delta variants, fell between March and December 2020. At days 3 and 7, half the medium was exchanged for fresh IL-2 medium. This TCR came from a human donor who had recovered from COVID-19. Specimen: CD4+ T cells from blood, cultured in vitro. This chain links TRBV20-1 with TRBJ2-7; unclear D gene. Written as DNA, the CDR3 is TGCAGTGCTAGAGATAGGCGCGGACGTACCTACGAGCAGTACTTC. Translating it yields CSARDRRGRTYEQYF.